The TCR beta chain described here comes from a study of T cells expressing NK-cell markers. Notes on the study in general: For a handful of donors, these clonotypes were likewise the leading ones in the CD3+CD56-NKG2C+ fraction.

CDR1 is GTSNPN, CDR2 SVGIG, per germline (reference sequence). The CDR3 runs to 12 residues. Points on this clonotype: Its antigen is currently unknown.

With the 5' RACE reads reprocessed, TCRdb shows one record per CDR3 protein and no DNA. Reported are about 380,000 distinct CDR3 sequences; the ten largest clones contain around 4.9%. This TCR derives from a man aged 18-70 years in good health. J is TRBJ2-3 and V is TRBV30; there is no DNA to check the TCRdb D call of TRBD2. The sequenced sample was blood T cells: a sorted CD56 or NKG2C T cell subset, CD4+ or CD8+ T cells, or bulk PBMC T cells (not recorded which). The CDR3 is CAWSAAGDTQYF. Combining the CDR3 with reference TRBV30 and TRBJ2-3 gives the whole variable domain SQTIHQWPATLVQPVGSPLSLECTVEGTSNPNLYWYRQAAGRGLQLLFYSVGIGQISSEVPQNLSASRPQDRQFILSSKKLLLSDSGFYLCAWSAAGDTQYFGPGTRLTVL.